This T cell receptor beta chain was found in a study of T cell repertoires in aging, cancer and after chemotherapy. Study overall: Donors were grouped into six age bands spanning 30 or younger through 70 or older. Repeat sampling of healthy donors over several months to years showed clear clonal overlap.

Multiplex touch-down PCR with TRB-A/B primers amplified rearranged V-D-J TRB sequences. TCRdb re-called the multiplex PCR reads through MiXCR, storing one row per CDR3 protein. The data hold around 13,000 distinct CDR3 sequences, with 21% observed a single time. V lost 3 bases and J 2 bases, leaving 11 bases between the germline ends. The germline CDR1 and CDR2 sequences are LNHDA and SQIVND (reference sequence). This CDR3 contains 15 residues. The template was genomic DNA from peripheral blood, not RNA. This clonotype counts as medium-sized (0.01 to 0.1%). This chain connects TRBV19 to TRBJ2-1; a weak D match, TRBD1 (5 bases). The receptor was isolated from a human donor in good health. Sample: blood. The CDR3 nucleotides read TGTGCCAGTAGTATGGACGCAGGGACCTACAATGAGCAGTTCTTC. Its protein is CASSMDAGTYNEQFF.